This T cell receptor (beta chain) was recovered during a study of T-cell reconstitution after alpha-beta-depleted transplantation in children. The V end was cut by 2 bases, the J end by 6 bases, with 11 bases between. The CDR3 totals 14 residues. This clonotype was picked up many times. Construction of the TCRbeta library involved unique molecular identifiers. MiXCR, run by TCRdb on the PCR reads, gives a single entry per CDR3 protein. This table has hundreds of thousands of distinct CDR3 sequences, about 12% appearing once. The sequence was obtained from a human donor who donated a stem cell graft to a child with acute lymphoblastic leukemia. Sequenced here: PBMCs from the stem cell graft donor, sampled from the stem cell graft. J is TRBJ1-5 and V is TRBV12-3 or TRBV12-4; no clear D. The CDR3 loop reads CASSLSLGTQPQHF. The CDR3 nucleotides read TGTGCCAGCAGTTTAAGTCTGGGAACTCAGCCCCAGCATTTT.